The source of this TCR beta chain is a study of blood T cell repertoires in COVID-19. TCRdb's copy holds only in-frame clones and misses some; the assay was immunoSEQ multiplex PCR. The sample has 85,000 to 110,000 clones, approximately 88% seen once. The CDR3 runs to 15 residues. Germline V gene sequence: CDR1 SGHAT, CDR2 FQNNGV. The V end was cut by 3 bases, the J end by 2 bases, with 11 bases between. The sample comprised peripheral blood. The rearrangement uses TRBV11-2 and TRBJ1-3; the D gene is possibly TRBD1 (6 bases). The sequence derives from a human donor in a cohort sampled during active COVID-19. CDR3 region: CASSFEGQPGNTIYF. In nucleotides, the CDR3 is TGTGCCAGCAGCTTTGAAGGACAGCCTGGAAACACCATATATTTT.